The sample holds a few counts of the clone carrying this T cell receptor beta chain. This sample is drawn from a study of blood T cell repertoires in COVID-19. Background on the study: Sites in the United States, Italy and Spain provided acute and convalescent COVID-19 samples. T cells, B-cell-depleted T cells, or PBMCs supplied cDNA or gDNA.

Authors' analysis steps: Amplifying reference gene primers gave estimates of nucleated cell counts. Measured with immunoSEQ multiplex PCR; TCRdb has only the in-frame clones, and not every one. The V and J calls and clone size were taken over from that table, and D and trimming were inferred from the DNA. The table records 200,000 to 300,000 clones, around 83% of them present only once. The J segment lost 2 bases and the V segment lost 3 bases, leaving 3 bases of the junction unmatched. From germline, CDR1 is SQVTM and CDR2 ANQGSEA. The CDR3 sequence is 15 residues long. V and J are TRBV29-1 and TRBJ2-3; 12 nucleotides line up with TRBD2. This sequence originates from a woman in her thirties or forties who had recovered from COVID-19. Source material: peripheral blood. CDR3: CSVEGTSGYTDTQYF. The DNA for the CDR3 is TGCAGCGTTGAGGGGACTAGCGGGTACACAGATACGCAGTATTTT.